This section outlines one TCR beta chain sequence together with its context. In terms of age and location, participants ranged from roughly 18 to 100 years and lived in 24 US areas. Generated by immunoSEQ multiplex PCR, the TCRdb table keeps only in-frame clones and is missing some. Of fewer than 250,000 clones in the sample, approximately 84% were seen once. The CDR3 is 12 residues long. Trimming pared 6 bases from V and 4 bases from J, leaving 7 bases between. Germline V CDR1 and CDR2: LGHDT, YNNKEL (reference sequence). The data are from a study of blood T cell repertoires in COVID-19. This chain connects TRBV3-1 (or the pseudogene TRBV3-2) to TRBJ1-5; D remains ambiguous. Sequenced sample: PBMCs or T cells enriched from blood (not recorded which). The TCR sequence derives from a woman aged 30 to 39 who had recovered from COVID-19. The CDR3 nucleotides are TGTGCCAGCAGGTCCGGGAATCAGCCCCAGCATTTT. It yields the protein CASRSGNQPQHF.